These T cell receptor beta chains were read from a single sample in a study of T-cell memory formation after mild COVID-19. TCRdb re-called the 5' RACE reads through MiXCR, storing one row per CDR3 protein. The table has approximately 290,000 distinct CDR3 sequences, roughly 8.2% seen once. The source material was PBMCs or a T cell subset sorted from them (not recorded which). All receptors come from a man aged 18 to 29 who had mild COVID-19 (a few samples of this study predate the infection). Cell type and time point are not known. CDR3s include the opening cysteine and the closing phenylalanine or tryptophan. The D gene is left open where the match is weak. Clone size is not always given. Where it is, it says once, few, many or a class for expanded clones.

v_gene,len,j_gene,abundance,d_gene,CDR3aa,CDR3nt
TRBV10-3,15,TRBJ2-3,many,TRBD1,CAIKAQGASTDTQYF,TGTGCCATCAAAGCACAGGGGGCTAGCACAGATACGCAGTATTTT
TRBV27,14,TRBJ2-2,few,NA,CASSTWGITGELFF,TGTGCCAGCTCCACCTGGGGGATCACCGGGGAGCTGTTTTTT
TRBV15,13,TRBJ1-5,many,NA,CATSNRVNQPQHF,TGTGCCACCAGCAACAGGGTTAATCAGCCCCAGCATTTT
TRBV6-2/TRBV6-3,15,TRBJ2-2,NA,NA,CASSYVLALPGELFF,TGTGCCAGCAGTTACGTCCTTGCCCTGCCCGGGGAGCTGTTTTTT
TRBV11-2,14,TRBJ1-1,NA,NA,CASSPHRDGTEAFF,TGTGCCAGCAGCCCCCACAGGGATGGCACTGAAGCTTTCTTT
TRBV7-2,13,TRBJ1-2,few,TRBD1,CASSLPGQHGYTF,TGTGCCAGCAGCTTGCCGGGACAGCATGGCTACACCTTC
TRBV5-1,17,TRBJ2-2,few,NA,CSSSLKGPNANTGELFF,TGCTCCAGCAGCTTAAAGGGGCCCAACGCGAACACCGGGGAGCTGTTTTTT
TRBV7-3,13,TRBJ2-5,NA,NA,CASSLTRDETQYF,TGTGCCAGCAGCTTAACTAGGGACGAGACCCAGTACTTC
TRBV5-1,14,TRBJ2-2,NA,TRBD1,CASSQGAQTGELFF,TGCGCCAGCAGCCAGGGGGCGCAAACCGGGGAGCTGTTTTTT
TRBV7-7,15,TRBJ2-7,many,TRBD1,CASSLDGGQGYEQYF,TGTGCCAGCAGCTTAGACGGGGGACAGGGGTACGAGCAGTACTTC
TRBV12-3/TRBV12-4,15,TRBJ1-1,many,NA,CASIRRPVVNTEAFF,TGTGCCAGCATCCGCCGCCCAGTTGTGAACACTGAAGCTTTCTTT
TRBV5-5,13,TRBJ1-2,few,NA,CASSLGVQGGYTF,TGTGCCAGCAGCTTGGGCGTACAGGGTGGCTACACCTTC
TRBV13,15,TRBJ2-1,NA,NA,CASSLGGTDEGEQFF,TGTGCCAGCAGCTTAGGCGGGACTGACGAGGGTGAGCAGTTCTTC
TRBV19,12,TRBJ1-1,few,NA,CASSRRETEAFF,TGTGCCAGTAGCCGCAGGGAGACTGAAGCTTTCTTT
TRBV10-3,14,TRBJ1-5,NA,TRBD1,CAISPGTGDQPQHF,TGTGCCATCAGTCCCGGGACAGGGGATCAGCCCCAGCATTTT
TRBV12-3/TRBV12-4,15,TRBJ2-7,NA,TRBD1,CASSSGTGSRYEQYF,TGTGCCAGCAGTTCTGGGACAGGGTCCCGCTACGAGCAGTACTTC
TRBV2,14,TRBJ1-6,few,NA,CASQADESNSPLHF,TGTGCCAGCCAGGCGGACGAATCAAATTCACCCCTCCACTTT
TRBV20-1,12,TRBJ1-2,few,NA,CSASQGNHGYTF,TGCAGTGCTTCCCAGGGGAATCATGGCTACACCTTC
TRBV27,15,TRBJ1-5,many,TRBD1,CASSLGWTGDQPQHF,TGTGCCAGCAGTTTAGGGTGGACAGGGGACCAGCCCCAGCATTTT
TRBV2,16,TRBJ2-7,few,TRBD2,CASSELLAGGPREQYF,TGTGCCAGCAGTGAACTACTAGCGGGGGGGCCTAGGGAGCAGTACTTC
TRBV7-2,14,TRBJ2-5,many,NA,CASSLGDPRETQYF,TGTGCCAGCAGCTTGGGGGACCCCCGGGAGACCCAGTACTTC
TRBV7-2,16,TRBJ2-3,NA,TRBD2,CASSSTSGGASHTQYF,TGTGCCAGCAGCTCGACTAGCGGGGGGGCCTCCCATACGCAGTATTTT
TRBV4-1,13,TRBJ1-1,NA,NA,CASSQETGTEAFF,TGCGCCAGCAGCCAAGAGACAGGCACTGAAGCTTTCTTT
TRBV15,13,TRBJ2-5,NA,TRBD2,CATSPTSVETQYF,TGTGCCACCAGCCCAACTAGCGTAGAGACCCAGTACTTC
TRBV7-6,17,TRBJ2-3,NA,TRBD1,CASSVSIQGVDTDTQYF,TGTGCCAGCAGCGTGTCCATCCAGGGGGTTGACACAGATACGCAGTATTTT
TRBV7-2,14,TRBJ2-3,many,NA,CASSRRRVTDTQYF,TGTGCCAGCAGCCGTCGGAGGGTGACAGATACGCAGTATTTT
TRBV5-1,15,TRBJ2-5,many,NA,CASSLGFGVQETQYF,TGCGCCAGCAGCTTGGGGTTCGGTGTACAAGAGACCCAGTACTTC
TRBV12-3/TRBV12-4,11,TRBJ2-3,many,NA,CASSLGDTQYF,TGTGCCAGCAGCTTAGGGGATACGCAGTATTTT
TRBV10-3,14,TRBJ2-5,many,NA,CAISKQGEGETQYF,TGTGCCATCAGTAAACAGGGAGAGGGAGAGACCCAGTACTTC
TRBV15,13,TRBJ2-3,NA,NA,CATSRVSTDTQYF,TGTGCCACCAGCAGAGTTAGCACAGATACGCAGTATTTT
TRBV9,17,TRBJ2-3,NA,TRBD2,CASSGTSGGIGTDTQYF,TGTGCCAGCAGCGGGACTAGCGGGGGAATAGGCACAGATACGCAGTATTTT
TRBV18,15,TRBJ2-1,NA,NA,CASSPTIQTNNEQFF,TGTGCCAGCTCACCAACGATCCAAACTAACAATGAGCAGTTCTTC
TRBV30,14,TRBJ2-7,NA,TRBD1,CAWTGGTGTYEQYF,TGTGCCTGGACTGGGGGGACAGGAACCTACGAGCAGTACTTC
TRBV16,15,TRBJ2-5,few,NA,CASSQSRVQQETQYF,TGTGCCAGCAGCCAATCCCGGGTCCAACAAGAGACCCAGTACTTC
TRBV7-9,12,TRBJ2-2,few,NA,CASSERDWELFF,TGTGCCAGCAGCGAGAGGGATTGGGAGCTGTTTTTT
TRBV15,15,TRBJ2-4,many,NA,CATSRDASDISIQYF,TGTGCCACCAGCAGAGATGCCTCGGACATTAGCATTCAGTACTTC
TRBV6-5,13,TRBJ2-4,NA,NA,CASRGVEWNIQYF,TGTGCCAGCAGGGGAGTGGAGTGGAACATTCAGTACTTC
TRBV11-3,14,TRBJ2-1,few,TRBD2,CASSPTSGGREQFF,TGTGCCAGCAGCCCGACTAGCGGGGGAAGGGAGCAGTTCTTC